The 10 T cell receptor beta chains reported below all come from one sample, sequenced in a study of T cells in Graves' hyperthyroidism and ophthalmopathy. The CDR3 regions of TCR beta were amplified from RNA transcripts. The HTBI set primed first-round TCR CDR3 RT-PCR. TCRdb passed the multiplex PCR reads through MiXCR, listing each CDR3 protein once. This table has around 300,000 distinct CDR3 sequences, about 20% appearing once. Sequencing was carried out using blood. The source of these receptors is a young man with Graves' ophthalmopathy.

This chain links TRBV20-1 with TRBJ1-2; D remains ambiguous. Germline V CDR1 and CDR2: DFQATT, SNEGSKA (reference sequence). V was clipped by 0 bases and J by 1 base, with 6 bases between them. The CDR3 totals 13 residues. The CDR3 spells CSARDRFNYGYTF. The CDR3 DNA sequence: TGCAGTGCTAGAGATCGTTTTAACTATGGCTACACCTTC.

This chain links TRBV20-1 with TRBJ2-4; the D is unclear. Looked up from germline, CDR1 is DFQATT and CDR2 is SNEGSKA (reference sequence). CDR3 size: 12 residues. V lost 3 bases to trimming and J lost 5 bases, with 8 bases between them. CDR3 region: CSARPSENIQYF. In DNA, the CDR3 is TGCAGTGCTAGGCCTTCCGAAAACATTCAGTACTTC.

This clonotype was picked up many times. The V call is TRBV28, the J call TRBJ2-3; D remains ambiguous. The germline V gene has CDR1 MDHEN and CDR2 SYDVKM. V lost 2 bases and J 6 bases, leaving 24 bases between the germline ends. This CDR3 has 18 residues. CDR3 coding DNA: TGTGCCAGCAGTTTAGTCCACCCGCCTGCCCTCCTAAGGGATACGCAGTATTTT. This translates into CASSLVHPPALLRDTQYF.

This clonotype appeared many times. The V gene is TRBV7-8, the J gene TRBJ2-1, with D perhaps matching TRBD2 (6 bases). Germline V lookup: CDR1 SGHVS, CDR2 FQNEAQ. The CDR3 sequence is 13 residues long. Deletions cut 3 bases from V and 10 bases from J, with 13 bases between. In DNA form, the CDR3 reads TGTGCCAGCAGCTTCCTCCGGGACTCAGAGCAGTTCTTC. This gives the protein CASSFLRDSEQFF.

With regard to this clonotype: It may be a read error: a sequence one base away is much more abundant. The rearrangement joins TRBV28 to TRBJ2-7, with a weak D call TRBD2 (5 bases). The CDR3 runs 14 residues. V lost 3 bases to trimming and J lost 7 bases, with 16 bases between them. CDR1 and CDR2 (germline): MDHEN, SYDVKM. CDR3 residues: CASSFTEGVGEQYF. In nucleotides, the CDR3 is TGTGCCAGCAGTTTTACAGAGGGAGTAGGGGAGCAGTACTTC. The full variable domain, with the rest looked up from reference TRBV28 and TRBJ2-7, is DVKVTQSSRYLVKRTGEKVFLECVQDMDHENMFWYRQDPGLGLRLIYFSYDVKMKEKGDIPEGYSVSREKKERFSLILESASTNQTSMYLCASSFTEGVGEQYFGPGTRLTVT.

This chain links TRBV6-2 or TRBV6-3 with TRBJ2-5, with D possibly being TRBD2 (6 bases). This CDR3 contains 13 residues. V was clipped by 5 bases and J by 4 bases, with 11 bases between them. Germline CDR1 and CDR2: MNHEY and SVGEGT. In DNA form, the CDR3 reads TGTGCCAGCAGTGGCGGGAACGCAGAGACCCAGTACTTC. This translates into CASSGGNAETQYF.

This clonotype was counted between two and nine times. The chain joins TRBV20-1 to TRBJ1-1; D is uncertain. Looked up from germline, CDR1 is DFQATT and CDR2 is SNEGSKA (reference sequence). This CDR3 region has 13 residues. The germline V and J ends were trimmed by 6 bases and 0 bases, with 11 bases remaining between them. CDR3: CSAQKQMNTEAFF. The CDR3 bases are TGCAGTGCGCAAAAACAGATGAACACTGAAGCTTTCTTT.

This clonotype was detected a few times. This sequence joins TRBV5-6 and TRBJ2-1, with 9 nucleotides matching TRBD1. V lost 4 bases, J lost 4 bases, and 9 bases stayed unmatched. Germline lookup yields CDR1 SGHDT and CDR2 YYEEEE. This CDR3 comprises 16 residues. The CDR3 loop is CASSIGQGRIYNEQFF. CDR3 in DNA: TGTGCCAGCAGCATAGGACAGGGGAGGATTTACAATGAGCAGTTCTTC. The full variable domain, rest sourced from reference TRBV5-6 and TRBJ2-1, is DAGVTQSPTHLIKTRGQQVTLRCSPKSGHDTVSWYQQALGQGPQFIFQYYEEEERQRGNFPDRFSGHQFPNYSSELNVNALLLGDSALYLCASSIGQGRIYNEQFFGPGTRLTVL.

V and J are TRBV10-3 and TRBJ1-6; 7 bases are shared with TRBD1. The CDR3 is 14 residues long. V trimming: 10 bases; J trimming: 6 bases; junction bases outside the gene matches: 9. Germline V gene data show CDR1 as ENHRY and CDR2 as SYGVKD. The CDR3 reads CATTGYDGNSPLHF. In nucleotides, the CDR3 is TGTGCCACGACAGGGTATGATGGTAATTCACCCCTCCACTTT.

This clonotype was counted a few times. This chain uses TRBV9 with TRBJ1-4; D call uncertain. The length of the CDR3 is 15 residues. Trimming pared 4 bases from V and 0 bases from J, leaving 10 bases between. The V gene's germline CDR1 is SGDLS and CDR2 YYNGEE. CDR3 protein: CASSHTAATNEKLFF. CDR3 nucleotides: TGTGCCAGCAGCCATACAGCGGCAACTAATGAAAAACTGTTTTTT.